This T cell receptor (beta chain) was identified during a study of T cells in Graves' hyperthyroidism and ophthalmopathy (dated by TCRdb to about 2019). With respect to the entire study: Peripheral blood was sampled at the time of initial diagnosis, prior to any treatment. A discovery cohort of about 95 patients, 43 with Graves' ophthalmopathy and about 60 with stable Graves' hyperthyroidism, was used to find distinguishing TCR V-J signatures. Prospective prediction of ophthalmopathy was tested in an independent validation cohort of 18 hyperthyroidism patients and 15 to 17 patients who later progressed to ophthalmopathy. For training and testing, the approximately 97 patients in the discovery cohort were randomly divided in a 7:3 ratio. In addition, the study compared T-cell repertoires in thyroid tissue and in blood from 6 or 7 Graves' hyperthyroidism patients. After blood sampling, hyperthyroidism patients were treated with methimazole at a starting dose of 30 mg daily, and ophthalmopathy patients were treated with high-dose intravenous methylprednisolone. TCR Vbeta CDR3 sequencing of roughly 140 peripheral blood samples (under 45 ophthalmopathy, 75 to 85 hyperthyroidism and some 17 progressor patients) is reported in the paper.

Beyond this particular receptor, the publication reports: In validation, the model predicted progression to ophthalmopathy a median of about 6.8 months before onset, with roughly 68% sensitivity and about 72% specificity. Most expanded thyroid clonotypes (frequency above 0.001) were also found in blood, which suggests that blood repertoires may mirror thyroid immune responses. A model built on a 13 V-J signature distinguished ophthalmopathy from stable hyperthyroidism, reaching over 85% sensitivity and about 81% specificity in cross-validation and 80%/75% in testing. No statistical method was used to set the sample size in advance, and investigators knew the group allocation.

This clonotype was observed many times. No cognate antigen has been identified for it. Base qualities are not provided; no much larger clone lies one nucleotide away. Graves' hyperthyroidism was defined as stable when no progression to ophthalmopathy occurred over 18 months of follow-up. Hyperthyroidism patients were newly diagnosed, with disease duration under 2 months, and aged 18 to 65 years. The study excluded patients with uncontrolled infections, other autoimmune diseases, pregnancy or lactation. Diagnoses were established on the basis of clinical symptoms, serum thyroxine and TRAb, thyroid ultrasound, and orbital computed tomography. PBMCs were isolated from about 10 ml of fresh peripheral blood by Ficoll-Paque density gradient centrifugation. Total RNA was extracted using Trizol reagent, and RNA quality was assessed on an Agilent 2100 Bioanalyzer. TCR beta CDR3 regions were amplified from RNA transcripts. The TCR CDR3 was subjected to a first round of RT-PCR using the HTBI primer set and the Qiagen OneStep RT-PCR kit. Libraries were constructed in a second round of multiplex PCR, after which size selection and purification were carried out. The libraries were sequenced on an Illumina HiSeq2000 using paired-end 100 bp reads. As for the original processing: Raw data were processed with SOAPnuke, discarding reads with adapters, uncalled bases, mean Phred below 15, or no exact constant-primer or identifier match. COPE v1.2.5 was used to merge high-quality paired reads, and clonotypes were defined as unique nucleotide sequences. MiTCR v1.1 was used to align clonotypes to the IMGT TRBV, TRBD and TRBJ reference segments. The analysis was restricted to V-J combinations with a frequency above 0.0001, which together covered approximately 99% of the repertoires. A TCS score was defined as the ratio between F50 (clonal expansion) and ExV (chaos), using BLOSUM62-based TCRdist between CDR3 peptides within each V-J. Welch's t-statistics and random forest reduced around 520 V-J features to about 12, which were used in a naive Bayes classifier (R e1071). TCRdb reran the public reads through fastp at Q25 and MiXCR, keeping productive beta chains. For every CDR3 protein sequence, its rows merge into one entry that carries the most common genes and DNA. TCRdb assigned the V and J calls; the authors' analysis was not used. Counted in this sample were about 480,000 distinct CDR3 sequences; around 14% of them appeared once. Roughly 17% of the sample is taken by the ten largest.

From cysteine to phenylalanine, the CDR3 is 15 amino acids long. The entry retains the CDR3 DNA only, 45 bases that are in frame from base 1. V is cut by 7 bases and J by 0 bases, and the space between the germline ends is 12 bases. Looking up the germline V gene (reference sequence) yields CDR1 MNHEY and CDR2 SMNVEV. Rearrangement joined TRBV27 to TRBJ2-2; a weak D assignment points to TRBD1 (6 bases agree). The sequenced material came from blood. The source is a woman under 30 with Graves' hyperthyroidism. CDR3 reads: CASKSGQSNTGELFF. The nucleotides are TGTGCCAGCAAGTCCGGACAGTCGAACACCGGGGAGCTGTTTTTT.